The clone carrying this T cell receptor (beta chain) was counted only a few times. Antigen unknown. Method: immunoSEQ multiplex PCR; TCRdb's copy keeps in-frame clones and lacks some. The data hold some 46,000 clones, with just under 85% observed a single time. These data are taken from a study of fetal regulatory T cell absence and autoimmunity. Study context: IPEX patients had exocrine pancreas autoimmunity without clinical diabetes. Regarding the study as a whole: Broadly similar TRB gene family usage was seen in pancreas and cord blood.

V was pared by 5 bases and J by 2 bases, with 9 bases between. CDR1 MNHEY and CDR2 SMNVEV come from the germline V gene (reference sequence). The CDR3 covers 13 residues. The sequence derives from a newborn boy with IPEX syndrome. V usage is TRBV27 and J usage is TRBJ1-2; weak D call: TRBD1 (6 bases). What was sequenced was cord blood. CDR3 nucleotide sequence: TGTGCCAGCAGTGACGACAGGAACTATGGCTACACCTTC. Translated: CASSDDRNYGYTF.